This entry lists 11 T cell receptor beta chains sequenced from one sample in a study of T cell responses to AZD1222 COVID-19 vaccine. Clones were read by immunoSEQ multiplex PCR, and TCRdb kept only the in-frame ones, dropping some. This sample carries roughly 110,000 clones, about 80% of them seen once, and the ten largest clones take roughly 9.9%. The source material was peripheral blood, sampled on day 0 of AZD1222 vaccination. The origin of the receptors is an adult in good health.

This chain joins TRBV6-5 and TRBJ1-3; D not certain. CDR3 size: 15 residues. The ends were cut back, 6 bases at V and 0 bases at J, with 12 bases in the middle. Germline loops: CDR1 MNHEY, CDR2 SVGAGI. The CDR3 here is CASRTGGSSGNTIYF. Here the CDR3 DNA reads TGTGCCAGCAGGACGGGTGGGAGCTCTGGAAACACCATATATTTT.

In this sample, this clone turned up a few times. The V call is TRBV15, the J call TRBJ1-5; 9 bases match TRBD1. The CDR3 length is 15 residues. The ends lost 0 bases at V and 10 bases at J; junction bases unmatched: 7. Looked up from germline, CDR1 is LNHNV and CDR2 is YYDKDF (reference sequence). The CDR3 sequence: CATSRDGTGLRPQHF. DNA for the CDR3: TGTGCCACCAGCAGAGATGGGACAGGGTTACGTCCCCAGCATTTT. Using reference TRBV15 and TRBJ1-5 for the parts outside the CDR3, the full variable domain is DAMVIQNPRYQVTQFGKPVTLSCSQTLNHNVMYWYQQKSSQAPKLLFHYYDKDFNNEADTPDNFQSRRPNTSFCFLDIRSPGLGDTAMYLCATSRDGTGLRPQHFGDGTRLSIL.

The genes are TRBV19 and TRBJ1-1; D not certain. Looked up from germline, CDR1 is LNHDA and CDR2 is SQIVND (reference sequence). The CDR3 spans 11 residues. The V end lost 3 bases, the J end lost 10 bases, and 9 bases lay between the germline ends. In nucleotides, the CDR3 is TGTGCCAGTAGTATTAATCAGCTAGCTTTCTTT. The encoded protein is CASSINQLAFF.

This chain connects TRBV7-2 to TRBJ1-5; D not certain. The germline V gene encodes CDR1 SGHTA and CDR2 FQGNSA. The CDR3 spans 13 residues. V was shortened by 2 bases and J by 7 bases, with 9 bases between the two germline ends. Here the CDR3 reads CASSLPPGQPQHF. The CDR3 nucleotides are TGTGCCAGCAGCTTACCTCCGGGCCAGCCCCAGCATTTT. Drawing the rest from reference TRBV7-2 and TRBJ1-5, the complete variable domain is GAGVSQSPSNKVTEKGKDVELRCDPISGHTALYWYRQSLGQGLEFLIYFQGNSAPDKSGLPSDRFSAERTGGSVSTLTIQRTQQEDSAVYLCASSLPPGQPQHFGDGTRLSIL.

The V call is TRBV29-1, the J call TRBJ1-2; D remains ambiguous. V lost 3 bases, J lost 3 bases, and 11 bases lay in between. Germline V lookup: CDR1 SQVTM, CDR2 ANQGSEA. The CDR3 runs 13 residues. The CDR3 DNA reads TGCAGCGTTGATGGCCTGCTTGACTATGGCTACACCTTC. Translated: CSVDGLLDYGYTF.

This chain's CDR3 is CASSPGPNYEQYF. The DNA of the CDR3 is TGTGCCAGCAGCCCGGGACCGAACTACGAGCAGTACTTC. The chain links TRBV7-2 to TRBJ2-7; the D gene could be TRBD1 or TRBD2 (5 bases each). V was cut by 5 bases and J by 3 bases, with 11 bases left in between. CDR1 and CDR2 (germline): SGHTA, FQGNSA. The CDR3 totals 13 residues.

This sequence joins TRBV6-2 or TRBV6-3 and TRBJ1-2; D call uncertain. CDR1 is MNHEY, CDR2 SVGEGT, per germline. The CDR3 sequence is 16 residues long. The V and J ends lost 0 bases and 5 bases respectively, with 16 bases between them. For the CDR3, the DNA is TGTGCCAGCAGTTACTCCGGCCTCTCTGGGGATTATGGCTACACCTTC. As protein: CASSYSGLSGDYGYTF.

The chain recombines TRBV11-2 with TRBJ2-1, with 12 bases aligning to TRBD2. Germline V gene data show CDR1 as SGHAT and CDR2 as FQNNGV. The CDR3 length is 14 residues. J was trimmed by 7 bases and V by 4 bases; bases with no gene match: 2. The CDR3 sequence is CASSSTSGSNEQFF. CDR3 nucleotides: TGTGCCAGCAGCTCGACTAGCGGGAGTAATGAGCAGTTCTTC.

This rearrangement joins TRBV12-3 or TRBV12-4 to TRBJ1-2; tentatively, D is TRBD1 (6 bases). CDR3 length equals 12 residues. V lost 3 bases and J 7 bases, leaving 9 bases between the germline ends. The CDR3 DNA is TGTGCCAGCAGTTTCAGGGGTGGTGGCTACACCTTC. It is translated as CASSFRGGGYTF.

This chain connects TRBV3-1 (or the pseudogene TRBV3-2) to TRBJ1-2; no firm D call. CDR1 LGHDT and CDR2 YNNKEL come from the germline V gene (reference sequence). Trimming pared 4 bases from V and 8 bases from J, leaving 23 bases between. The CDR3 has 16 amino acids. The DNA of the CDR3 is TGTGCCAGCAGCCGCGCACCACAGTTTACCGACGGGGGCTACACCTTC. Its protein is CASSRAPQFTDGGYTF.

This clone turned up a few times. The CDR3 region has the DNA TGTGCCAGCACGGAGGTCACCCAAAGACCCCTCCACTTT. Protein sequence: CASTEVTQRPLHF. V gene TRBV6-5 combines with J gene TRBJ1-6; D call uncertain. Trimming took 7 bases from V and 12 from J, leaving 16 bases between them. CDR3 length: 13 amino acids. Germline CDR1 and CDR2: MNHEY and SVGAGI.